The 17 T cell receptor beta chains below were found in one sample sequenced in a study of a mutant IDH1 vaccine in newly diagnosed glioma. Sequencing was performed with immunoSEQ multiplex PCR; in TCRdb, only in-frame clones are kept and a portion is missing. The sample lists about 40,000 clones; approximately 93% were seen once. Time point described: week 5, during vaccination. Vaccinated patients received 300 ug of mutant IDH1 20-mer peptide per dose, with topical imiquimod. These receptors' antigens are unknown. The sequences come from PBMCs, collected from a glioma patient whose treatment included an IDH1 peptide vaccine. The receptors were gathered from a man between 50 and 59 years old with glioma.

This sequence joins TRBV7-9 and TRBJ1-2; D is perhaps TRBD1 (5 bases). CDR3 length: 14 amino acids. Germline CDR1 is SEHNR and CDR2 is FQNEAQ (reference sequence). The V gene lost 5 bases and the J gene lost 4 bases, with 14 bases spanning the gap. CDR3 sequence: CASSRGDFLYGYTF. The CDR3 DNA reads TGTGCCAGCAGCCGTGGGGACTTCCTCTATGGCTACACCTTC.

This clone was recorded once. V usage is TRBV5-6 and J usage is TRBJ2-2, with D possibly TRBD2 on 6 matching bases. Germline-derived CDR1 and CDR2 are SGHDT and YYEEEE. This CDR3 is built from 14 residues. The ends were cut back, 2 bases at V and 10 bases at J, with 15 bases in the middle. The chain's CDR3 is CASSFWDFVEELFF. In DNA, the CDR3 is TGTGCCAGCAGCTTTTGGGACTTTGTTGAGGAGCTGTTTTTT.

The rearrangement joins TRBV5-4 to TRBJ2-7, with 7 bases aligning to TRBD2. The CDR3 has 15 residues. The ends lost 0 bases at V and 3 bases at J; junction bases unmatched: 6. Germline V gene sequence: CDR1 SGHNT, CDR2 YYREEE (reference sequence). The CDR3 DNA reads TGTGCCAGCAGCTTGGTTCGAGCGGGGAGCTACGAGCAGTACTTC. Translating it yields CASSLVRAGSYEQYF.

The V and J genes are TRBV5-1 and TRBJ1-1; D is possibly TRBD1 (6 bases). The CDR3 spans 13 residues. CDR1 and CDR2 from the germline V gene are SGHRS and YFSETQ. Trimming stripped 1 base from V and 6 bases from J, with 10 bases between. CDR3 sequence reads: CASSLTGSPEAFF. For the CDR3, the DNA is TGCGCCAGCAGCTTGACAGGGAGCCCTGAAGCTTTCTTT.

The V call is TRBV5-1, the J call TRBJ1-2; D is undetermined. Germline values: CDR1 SGHRS, CDR2 YFSETQ. V was clipped by 4 bases and J by 0 bases, with 4 bases between them. This CDR3 contains 12 residues. CDR3 DNA sequence: TGCGCCAGCAGCGACACTAACTATGGCTACACCTTC. Its translation is CASSDTNYGYTF.

The sample holds one count of this clone. The chain combines TRBV5-5 with TRBJ1-3; TRBD1 might be the D (5 bases). The CDR3 has 13 amino acids. The V end lost 7 bases, the J end lost 6 bases, and 14 bases lay between the germline ends. Per the germline V gene, CDR1 is SGHKS and CDR2 is YYEKEE (reference sequence). CDR3 in DNA: TGTGCCAGCGAAACGGGGGGAGAAAACACCATATATTTT. The encoded protein is CASETGGENTIYF.

CDR3 protein: CASSPRESSYEQYF. The CDR3 nucleotides read TGTGCCAGCAGCCCCCGGGAGAGCTCCTACGAGCAGTACTTC. V and J are TRBV7-9 and TRBJ2-7, with D perhaps TRBD2 (6 bases). Germline CDR1 SEHNR, CDR2 FQNEAQ (reference sequence). The V end was cut by 5 bases, the J end by 0 bases, with 11 bases between. This CDR3 region has 14 residues.

V gene TRBV7-3 combines with J gene TRBJ1-1; unclear D gene. Trimming stripped 2 bases from V and 3 bases from J, with 10 bases between. Germline CDR1 reads SGHTA; CDR2 reads FQGTGA. CDR3 size: 14 residues. The CDR3 loop reads CASSLAGLDTEAFF. Written as DNA, the CDR3 is TGTGCCAGCAGCTTAGCCGGGCTGGACACTGAAGCTTTCTTT.

The chain is built from TRBV28 and TRBJ2-1, with D maybe TRBD1 (6 bases). The germline gives CDR1 MDHEN, CDR2 SYDVKM. V lost 6 bases and J 12 bases, leaving 12 bases between the germline ends. This CDR3 comprises 11 residues. The chain's CDR3 is CASRGQGWQFF. Here the CDR3 DNA reads TGTGCCAGCAGGGGGCAGGGGTGGCAGTTCTTC.

The chain employs TRBV7-8 and TRBJ1-6; D is perhaps TRBD1 (6 bases). Trimming pared 2 bases from V and 8 bases from J, leaving 10 bases between. Germline CDR1 reads SGHVS; CDR2 reads FQNEAQ. The CDR3 length is 14 residues. CDR3 nucleotide sequence: TGTGCCAGCAGCTTATCAGGGGCGGATTCACCCCTCCACTTT. Its translation: CASSLSGADSPLHF.

The chain recombines TRBV30 with TRBJ2-7; D is possibly TRBD1 (6 bases). The CDR3 is 15 amino acids. Germline V gene sequence: CDR1 GTSNPN, CDR2 SVGIG (reference sequence). V was pared by 0 bases and J by 4 bases, with 16 bases between. The chain's CDR3 is CAWSVGQGTAYEQYF. CDR3 bases: TGTGCCTGGAGTGTTGGGCAGGGGACCGCTTACGAGCAGTACTTC.

The chain employs TRBV9 and TRBJ2-3; D is uncertain. The V gene's germline CDR1 is SGDLS and CDR2 YYNGEE. The CDR3 spans 12 residues. The V end lost 3 bases, the J end lost 2 bases, and 4 bases lay between the germline ends. The CDR3 reads CASSAFTDTQYF. The CDR3 DNA reads as TGTGCCAGCAGCGCCTTCACAGATACGCAGTATTTT.

Only one count was recorded for this clone. V and J are TRBV15 and TRBJ2-1, with 9 bases identical to TRBD2. The CDR3 is 15 residues long. The germline V gene has CDR1 LNHNV and CDR2 YYDKDF (reference sequence). V lost 1 base to trimming and J lost 5 bases; unmatched junction nucleotides: 3. This CDR3 reads CATSRVAGENNEQFF. The CDR3 coding sequence is TGTGCCACCAGCAGAGTAGCGGGGGAAAACAATGAGCAGTTCTTC. The full variable domain, completed using reference TRBV15 and TRBJ2-1, is DAMVIQNPRYQVTQFGKPVTLSCSQTLNHNVMYWYQQKSSQAPKLLFHYYDKDFNNEADTPDNFQSRRPNTSFCFLDIRSPGLGDTAMYLCATSRVAGENNEQFFGPGTRLTVL.

The chain joins TRBV4-2 to TRBJ2-2, with a weak D call TRBD1 (5 bases). The germline V and J ends were trimmed by 0 bases and 2 bases, with 13 bases remaining between them. CDR3 length equals 17 residues. Per the germline V gene, CDR1 is LGHNA and CDR2 is YNFKEQ. Here the CDR3 DNA reads TGTGCCAGCAGCCAAGATACGGTACAGGCCAACACCGGGGAGCTGTTTTTT. It yields the protein CASSQDTVQANTGELFF.

This clone was seen a few times. In nucleotides, the CDR3 is TGTGCCTGGCAGAAACAGGGCAATCAGCCCCAGCATTTT. Translation gives CAWQKQGNQPQHF. The genes are TRBV30 and TRBJ1-5, with D maybe TRBD1 (5 bases). CDR3 length: 13 residues. Per germline, CDR1 GTSNPN and CDR2 SVGIG (reference sequence). Trimming shortened V by 5 bases and J by 2 bases, and 10 bases separated the two germline ends.

This chain connects TRBV28 to TRBJ1-5, with 7 bases aligning to TRBD1. Losses at the gene ends were 5 bases for V and 5 bases for J; bases not matched to a gene: 9. This CDR3 spans 15 amino acids. The germline gives CDR1 MDHEN, CDR2 SYDVKM. As DNA, the CDR3 is TGTGCCAGCAGTCCTGACAGGGTTTGGGATCAGCCCCAGCATTTT. Translating gives CASSPDRVWDQPQHF.

The chain is built from TRBV30 and TRBJ2-5, with D uncertain. V lost 2 bases and J 6 bases, leaving 13 bases between the germline ends. The length of the CDR3 is 13 residues. Germline values: CDR1 GTSNPN, CDR2 SVGIG (reference sequence). The CDR3, as DNA: TGTGCCTGGAGTCGCGGATCGTCTAAGACCCAGTACTTC. Protein: CAWSRGSSKTQYF.